What follows is one T cell receptor (beta chain) and its context. Germline V gene data show CDR1 as LGHDT and CDR2 as YNNKEL (reference sequence). The V and J ends lost 6 bases and 5 bases, in that order; junction bases with no gene match: 6. The CDR3 is 14 amino acids. This specimen belongs to a study of blood T cell repertoires in COVID-19. Study details: The origin of the acute and convalescent COVID-19 samples was the United States, Italy and Spain.

Original handling: Amplification with reference gene primers provided the estimates of nucleated cell counts. Only in-frame clones appear in the TCRdb table, and some are missing; sequencing was by immunoSEQ multiplex PCR. V and J calls and clone size are copied from that table; D and trimming were computed from the DNA. This table holds some 400,000 clones, 75% to 90% found once. V is TRBV3-1 (or the pseudogene TRBV3-2) and J is TRBJ1-4; 7 bases match TRBD1. The sample comprised PBMCs or T cells enriched from blood (not recorded which). This clonotype was obtained from a man aged 25-45 years who had recovered from COVID-19. CDR3 region: CASRRQGGNEKLFF. The CDR3 nucleotides are TGTGCCAGCAGGAGACAGGGCGGGAATGAAAAACTGTTTTTT.